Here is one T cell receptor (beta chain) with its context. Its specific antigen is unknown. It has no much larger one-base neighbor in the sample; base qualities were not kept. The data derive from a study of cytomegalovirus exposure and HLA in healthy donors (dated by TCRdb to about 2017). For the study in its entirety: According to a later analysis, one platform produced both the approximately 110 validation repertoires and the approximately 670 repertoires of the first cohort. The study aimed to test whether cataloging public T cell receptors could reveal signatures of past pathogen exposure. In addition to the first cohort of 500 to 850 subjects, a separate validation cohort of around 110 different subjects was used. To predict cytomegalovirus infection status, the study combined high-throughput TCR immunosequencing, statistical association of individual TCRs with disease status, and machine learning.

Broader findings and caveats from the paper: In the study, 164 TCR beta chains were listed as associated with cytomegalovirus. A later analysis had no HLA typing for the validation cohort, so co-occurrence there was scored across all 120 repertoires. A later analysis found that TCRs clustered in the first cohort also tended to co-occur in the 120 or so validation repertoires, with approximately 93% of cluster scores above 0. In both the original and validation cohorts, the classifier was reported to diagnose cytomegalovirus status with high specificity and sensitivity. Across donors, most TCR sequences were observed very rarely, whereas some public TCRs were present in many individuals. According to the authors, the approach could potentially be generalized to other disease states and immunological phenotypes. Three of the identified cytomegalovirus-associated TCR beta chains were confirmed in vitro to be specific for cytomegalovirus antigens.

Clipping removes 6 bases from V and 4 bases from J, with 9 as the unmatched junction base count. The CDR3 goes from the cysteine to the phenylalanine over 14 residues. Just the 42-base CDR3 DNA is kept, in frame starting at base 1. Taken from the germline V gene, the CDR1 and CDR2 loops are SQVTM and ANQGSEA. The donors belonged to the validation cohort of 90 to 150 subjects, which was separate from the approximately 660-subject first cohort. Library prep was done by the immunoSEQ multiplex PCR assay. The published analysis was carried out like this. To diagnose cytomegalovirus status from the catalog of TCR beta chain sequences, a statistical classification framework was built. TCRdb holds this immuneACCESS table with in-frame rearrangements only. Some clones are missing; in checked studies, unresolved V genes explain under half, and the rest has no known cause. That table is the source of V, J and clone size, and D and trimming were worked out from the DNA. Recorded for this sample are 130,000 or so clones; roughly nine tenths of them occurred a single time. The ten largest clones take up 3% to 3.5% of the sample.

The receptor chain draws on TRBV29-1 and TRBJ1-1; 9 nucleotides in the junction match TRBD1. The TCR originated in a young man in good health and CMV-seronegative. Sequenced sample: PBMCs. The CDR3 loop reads CSVRDRVRSTEAFF. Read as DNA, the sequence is TGCAGCGTCCGGGACAGGGTTAGGAGCACTGAAGCTTTCTTT.